The 20 T cell receptor beta chains listed next were all sequenced from one sample in a study of shared clonotypes between healthy human individuals. TCRdb keeps only in-frame clones here, not all; method: immunoSEQ multiplex PCR. Of about 1.9 million clones in the sample, just under 95% are singletons; the top ten hold under 2%. CD45RO-negative, CCR7-positively selected cells formed the naive CD8 fraction, excluding terminally differentiated effector memory CD45RA+ cells. What was sequenced was naive CD8+ T cells from PBMCs. The receptors derive from a man aged 18 to 35 in good health. Some clones in this sample may be carry-over from other donors' samples.

This chain connects TRBV4-1 to TRBJ2-7; TRBD1 agrees at 7 bases. The germline CDR1 and CDR2 sequences are MGHRA and YSYEKL. The CDR3 is 15 amino acids. The J segment lost 2 bases and the V segment lost 4 bases, leaving 8 bases of the junction unmatched. The CDR3 loop is CASSRVGTVPYEQYF. CDR3 DNA: TGCGCCAGCAGCCGAGTCGGGACAGTCCCCTACGAGCAGTACTTC.

This clone was seen just once. This chain joins TRBV4-2 and TRBJ1-2, with 7 positions matching TRBD1. The CDR3 has 11 residues. With V trimmed by 7 bases and J by 8 bases, 4 bases remained unmatched. Germline CDR1 reads LGHNA; CDR2 reads YNFKEQ. The CDR3 coding sequence is TGTGCCAGCACCCAGGGGGAAGGCTACACCTTC. Protein: CASTQGEGYTF.

The gene calls are TRBV28 and TRBJ2-5, with D uncertain. The V and J ends lost 3 bases and 2 bases respectively, with 10 bases between them. Germline values: CDR1 MDHEN, CDR2 SYDVKM. CDR3 size: 14 residues. CDR3 residues: CASSLRQRQETQYF. The CDR3, as DNA: TGTGCCAGCAGTTTGCGGCAACGGCAAGAGACCCAGTACTTC.

V is TRBV11-2 and J is TRBJ2-7; the D is unclear. Germline loops: CDR1 SGHAT, CDR2 FQNNGV. This CDR3 is built from 13 residues. V was trimmed by 1 base and J by 4 bases, leaving 8 bases between them. The CDR3 here is CASSLATLYEQYF. CDR3 coding DNA: TGTGCCAGCAGCTTAGCTACACTATACGAGCAGTACTTC. Full variable domain (outside the CDR3, taken from reference TRBV11-2 and TRBJ2-7): EAGVAQSPRYKIIEKRQSVAFWCNPISGHATLYWYQQILGQGPKLLIQFQNNGVVDDSQLPKDRFSAERLKGVDSTLKIQPAKLEDSAVYLCASSLATLYEQYFGPGTRLTVT.

The V call is TRBV5-8, the J call TRBJ1-1; TRBD1 matches at 8 bases. V trimming: 3 bases; J trimming: 10 bases; junction bases outside the gene matches: 14. The CDR3 sequence is 15 residues long. Germline V gene sequence: CDR1 SGHTS, CDR2 YDEGEE. The CDR3 region is CASSSRTGRGHGAFF. For the CDR3, the DNA is TGTGCCAGCAGCTCCCGGACAGGGCGAGGACATGGAGCTTTCTTT.

The genes are TRBV10-3 and TRBJ2-2, with TRBD2 identical over 11 bases. The germline V gene has CDR1 ENHRY and CDR2 SYGVKD. V trimming: 2 bases; J trimming: 0 bases; junction bases outside the gene matches: 11. The CDR3 extends over 20 amino acids. CDR3 DNA: TGTGCCATCAGTGAGCCCTACCCGGGACTAGCGGAGCCGAACACCGGGGAGCTGTTTTTT. Amino acids: CAISEPYPGLAEPNTGELFF.

V and J are TRBV27 and TRBJ2-3, with D possibly TRBD2 on 6 matching bases. The germline V gene encodes CDR1 MNHEY and CDR2 SMNVEV (reference sequence). This CDR3 is built from 14 residues. V was trimmed by 3 bases and J by 2 bases, leaving 9 bases between them. This chain's CDR3 is CASSLLANTDTQYF. In DNA, the CDR3 is TGTGCCAGCAGTTTGCTAGCGAACACAGATACGCAGTATTTT.

This clone is a singleton in its sample. V gene TRBV28 combines with J gene TRBJ2-1; 7 nucleotides line up with TRBD2. V shed 3 bases, J shed 0 bases, and the junction held 11 bases outside the gene matches. This CDR3 is built from 18 residues. Germline V gene data show CDR1 as MDHEN and CDR2 as SYDVKM. CDR3 protein: CASSLVGGAGSSYNEQFF. CDR3 nucleotides: TGTGCCAGCAGTTTGGTGGGAGGGGCCGGTTCCTCCTACAATGAGCAGTTCTTC. Full variable domain (outside the CDR3, taken from reference TRBV28 and TRBJ2-1): DVKVTQSSRYLVKRTGEKVFLECVQDMDHENMFWYRQDPGLGLRLIYFSYDVKMKEKGDIPEGYSVSREKKERFSLILESASTNQTSMYLCASSLVGGAGSSYNEQFFGPGTRLTVL.

The chain has TRBV5-1 and TRBJ2-7; D tentatively reads TRBD1 or TRBD2 (5 bases each). Trimming removed 2 bases at V and 2 bases at J, with 11 bases between. From germline, CDR1 is SGHRS and CDR2 YFSETQ. This CDR3 contains 14 residues. CDR3 coding DNA: TGCGCCAGCAGCTTAGGGGACCTGGCCTACGAGCAGTACTTC. It specifies CASSLGDLAYEQYF.

The rearrangement joins TRBV7-6 to TRBJ2-5; tentatively, D is TRBD1 (6 bases). The CDR3 runs to 17 residues. The V end lost 4 bases, the J end lost 2 bases, and 20 bases lay between the germline ends. Germline lookup yields CDR1 SGHVS and CDR2 FNYEAQ. In DNA, the CDR3 is TGTGCCAGCAGCTCCGCGGTGGGTTTGGGGGCACAAGAGACCCAGTACTTC. Its translation is CASSSAVGLGAQETQYF.

This clone has only one observation. J is TRBJ2-5 and V is TRBV5-4, with 8 bases identical to TRBD1. The germline CDR1 and CDR2 sequences are SGHNT and YYREEE (reference sequence). J was trimmed by 5 bases and V by 2 bases; bases with no gene match: 11. The CDR3 sequence is 16 residues long. The CDR3 region is CASSFDRGLTRETQYF. CDR3 sequence (DNA): TGTGCCAGCAGCTTCGACAGGGGCCTTACTCGTGAGACCCAGTACTTC.

The chain has TRBV10-2 and TRBJ1-1, with D tentatively TRBD1 (6 bases). V was cut by 6 bases and J by 4 bases, with 9 bases left in between. CDR1 and CDR2 (germline): WSHSY, SAAADI. The CDR3 sequence is 12 residues long. CDR3 loop: CASSYRATEAFF. The CDR3 region has the DNA TGCGCCAGCAGCTACAGGGCCACTGAAGCTTTCTTT.

Concerning this clone itself: In the same sample, other DNA sequences code for this CDR3. The chain links TRBV6-5 to TRBJ2-2, with 7 bases identical to TRBD2. The germline V gene has CDR1 MNHEY and CDR2 SVGAGI. The CDR3 contains 15 residues. V lost 0 bases and J lost 6; bases outside the gene matches: 4. The CDR3 sequence is CASSYSTAGAGELFF. CDR3 sequence (DNA): TGTGCCAGCAGTTACTCGACTGCGGGGGCCGGGGAGCTGTTTTTT.

The genes are TRBV7-8 and TRBJ2-1; tentatively, D is TRBD2 (6 bases). V was cut by 5 bases and J by 5 bases, with 19 bases left in between. CDR3 size: 16 residues. Germline loops: CDR1 SGHVS, CDR2 FQNEAQ. The CDR3 loop is CASSHQLREVDNEQFF. In DNA form, the CDR3 reads TGTGCCAGCAGCCACCAATTGAGGGAGGTTGACAATGAGCAGTTCTTC.

The chain uses TRBV30 and TRBJ2-7, with 8 bases that match TRBD2. CDR3 length: 14 residues. Per the germline V gene, CDR1 is GTSNPN and CDR2 is SVGIG (reference sequence). With V trimmed by 0 bases and J by 5 bases, 6 bases remained unmatched. CDR3 DNA sequence: TGTGCCTGGAGTGTCCTACTAGCGGACCACGAGCAGTACTTC. Its protein product is CAWSVLLADHEQYF.

The J gene is TRBJ2-2, the V gene TRBV6-5; D unclear. The CDR3 is 15 amino acids. CDR1 MNHEY and CDR2 SVGAGI come from the germline V gene. The V end was cut by 3 bases, the J end by 2 bases, with 10 bases between. The CDR3, as DNA: TGTGCCAGCAGTTATTACTTGAGTAACACCGGGGAGCTGTTTTTT. Residues: CASSYYLSNTGELFF.

The chain has TRBV10-2 and TRBJ2-1, with 7 bases lining up with TRBD2. The length of the CDR3 is 17 residues. Germline V gives CDR1 WSHSY, CDR2 SAAADI. Unmatched junction bases numbered 19, after V lost 5 bases and J lost 9 bases. The CDR3 reads CASSQRGRGVGLGEQFF. CDR3 sequence (DNA): TGCGCCAGCAGTCAGCGCGGGAGAGGTGTGGGGCTAGGTGAGCAGTTCTTC.

The chain employs TRBV28 and TRBJ1-1; possibly TRBD1 for D (5 bases). V was pared by 7 bases and J by 6 bases, with 21 bases between. This CDR3 is 15 amino acids long. CDR1 and CDR2 (germline): MDHEN, SYDVKM. Here the CDR3 DNA reads TGTGCCAGCAAGCTCCTCCCGGAGGGGCTATCTGAAGCTTTCTTT. Encoded protein: CASKLLPEGLSEAFF.

The sample holds one count of this clone. Within the sample, other DNA sequences also encode this same CDR3. This chain joins TRBV29-1 and TRBJ2-3; D possibly corresponds to TRBD1 (5 bases). Trimming left V 7 bases short and J 4 bases short, with 9 bases between. CDR1 and CDR2 from the germline V gene are SQVTM and ANQGSEA. The length of the CDR3 is 11 residues. CDR3 sequence: CSARAPDTQYF. Here the CDR3 DNA reads TGCAGCGCCAGGGCGCCAGATACGCAGTATTTT.

The chain joins TRBV5-6 to TRBJ2-3; D possibly corresponds to TRBD2 (5 bases). Germline assignment: CDR1 SGHDT and CDR2 YYEEEE. The CDR3 runs to 15 residues. Trimming removed 4 bases from V and 5 bases from J, with 17 bases in between. The CDR3 region is CASSGSQDSKDTQYF. In DNA, the CDR3 is TGTGCCAGCAGCGGGAGCCAGGACTCCAAAGATACGCAGTATTTT.